This entry lists 19 T cell receptor beta chains sequenced from one sample in a study of a mutant IDH1 vaccine in newly diagnosed glioma (dated by TCRdb to the early 2020s). The method was the immunoSEQ multiplex PCR assay. The table was pulled from immuneACCESS by TCRdb, which kept in-frame rearrangements only. Such tables lose some clones; where checked, under half of the loss comes from unresolved V genes, and the rest has no known cause. The sample table shows under 35,000 clones, and about 70% are seen once. Clones ranked in the top ten supply about 7.6% of the sample. The antigens for these receptors are not known. According to the study, the label for this sample's time point signals: week 35, safety follow-up. Every vaccine dose consisted of 300 ug of a 20-mer mutant IDH1 peptide in Montanide, administered subcutaneously together with topical imiquimod. Sequencing was performed on PBMCs, taken from a glioma patient whose treatment included an IDH1 peptide vaccine. These receptors were taken from a man between 50 and 59 years old with glioma.

V and J are TRBV19 and TRBJ1-1, with D hard to call. The CDR3 spans 14 residues. Trimming took 2 bases from V and 4 from J, leaving 11 bases between them. Germline assignment: CDR1 LNHDA and CDR2 SQIVND (reference sequence). The CDR3 here is CASSINYLPTEAFF. The CDR3 DNA reads as TGTGCCAGTAGTATAAATTACCTCCCCACTGAAGCTTTCTTT.

This chain connects TRBV5-1 to TRBJ2-5; unclear D gene. From germline, CDR1 is SGHRS and CDR2 YFSETQ. The CDR3 is 14 amino acids. V was pared by 2 bases and J by 0 bases, with 8 bases between. The CDR3 region has the DNA TGCGCCAGCAGCTTCGGGCTGTACCAAGAGACCCAGTACTTC. Translation gives CASSFGLYQETQYF.

The chain is built from TRBV5-1 and TRBJ1-1; 10 bases fit TRBD1. The CDR3 contains 17 residues. The trim removed 0 bases at V and 1 base at J, leaving 6 bases unmatched. CDR1 is SGHRS, CDR2 YFSETQ, per germline. CDR3 DNA: TGCGCCAGCAGCTTGGACGGGACAGGGGCTTCGAACACTGAAGCTTTCTTT. Translated: CASSLDGTGASNTEAFF.

The V and J genes are TRBV5-1 and TRBJ2-6, with unresolved D. Per the germline V gene, CDR1 is SGHRS and CDR2 is YFSETQ. V lost 0 bases and J 0 bases, leaving 4 bases between the germline ends. The CDR3 totals 15 residues. The CDR3 sequence is CASSLGGSGANVLTF. CDR3 nucleotide sequence: TGCGCCAGCAGCTTGGGGGGCTCTGGGGCCAACGTCCTGACTTTC. The variable domain in full, with the rest retrieved from reference TRBV5-1 and TRBJ2-6, is KAGVTQTPRYLIKTRGQQVTLSCSPISGHRSVSWYQQTPGQGLQFLFEYFSETQRNKGNFPGRFSGRQFSNSRSEMNVSTLELGDSALYLCASSLGGSGANVLTFGAGSRLTVL.

This sequence joins TRBV30 and TRBJ1-5, with no clear D. The CDR3 contains 12 residues. Trimming took off 4 bases at V and 7 bases at J, with 11 bases between the two ends. Per germline, CDR1 GTSNPN and CDR2 SVGIG (reference sequence). The CDR3 region is CAWNSATQPQHF. The CDR3 DNA sequence: TGTGCCTGGAATAGCGCCACACAGCCCCAGCATTTT.

V and J are TRBV5-8 and TRBJ1-2; TRBD1 is a possible D gene (5 bases). The germline gives CDR1 SGHTS, CDR2 YDEGEE. This CDR3 contains 14 residues. Trimming took off 7 bases at V and 4 bases at J, with 17 bases between the two ends. The CDR3, as DNA: TGTGCCAGCGGACCGCTAGTTGGGGGCTATGGCTACACCTTC. Protein: CASGPLVGGYGYTF. The whole variable domain, filled in from reference TRBV5-8 and TRBJ1-2, reads EAGVTQSPTHLIKTRGQQATLRCSPISGHTSVYWYQQALGLGLQFLLWYDEGEERNRGNFPPRFSGRQFPNYSSELNVNALELEDSALYLCASGPLVGGYGYTFGSGTRLTVV.

CDR3 DNA: TGTGCCAGCAGCTCCGGGGGGGAGACCCAGTACTTC. Residues: CASSSGGETQYF. V gene TRBV7-9 combines with J gene TRBJ2-5; 7 bases fit TRBD2. The CDR3 length is 12 residues. Germline-derived CDR1 and CDR2 are SEHNR and FQNEAQ (reference sequence). The J segment lost 5 bases and the V segment lost 4 bases, leaving 1 base of the junction unmatched.

This clone is deemed medium-sized. CDR3 sequence: CASSEAETGGYGYTF. CDR3 sequence (DNA): TGTGCCAGCAGTGAAGCGGAGACAGGGGGCTATGGCTACACCTTC. The genes are TRBV6-1 and TRBJ1-2; 9 bases fit TRBD1. Germline V CDR1 and CDR2: MNHNS, SASEGT. The CDR3 has 15 amino acids. After removal of 0 bases from V and 4 bases from J, the junction contained 3 bases not matched to a gene.

The chain couples TRBV6-1 to TRBJ1-1; tentative D call: TRBD1 (6 bases). Germline CDR1 and CDR2: MNHNS and SASEGT. CDR3 length equals 15 residues. V lost 2 bases and J 5 bases, leaving 15 bases between the germline ends. For the CDR3, the DNA is TGTGCCAGCAGTGAATCGGGGGGCAAATGGACTGAAGCTTTCTTT. Its protein product is CASSESGGKWTEAFF.

Only a few counts were recorded for this clone. This chain joins TRBV28 and TRBJ1-5; D remains unclear. Germline CDR1 reads MDHEN; CDR2 reads SYDVKM. The CDR3 runs to 12 residues. V was trimmed by 6 bases and J by 9 bases, leaving 12 bases between them. The CDR3 reads CASSTMRGPQHF. CDR3 coding DNA: TGTGCCAGCAGCACCATGCGGGGGCCCCAGCATTTT.

Points on this clone: Different DNA sequences within this sample yield the same CDR3. The rearrangement uses TRBV4-1 and TRBJ2-2; the D is unclear. The length of the CDR3 is 15 residues. Germline values: CDR1 MGHRA, CDR2 YSYEKL. V shed 3 bases and J shed 0 bases, with 8 bases lying between them. The DNA for the CDR3 is TGCGCCAGCAGCCAGGGCCTCGCGAACACCGGGGAGCTGTTTTTT. Protein sequence: CASSQGLANTGELFF.

The CDR3 DNA follows: TGTGCCAGCAGCCAAGACTGGGGCACTGAAGCTTTCTTT. It encodes CASSQDWGTEAFF. The genes are TRBV14 and TRBJ1-1; D ambiguous. The CDR3 consists of 13 residues. CDR1 SGHDN and CDR2 FVKESK come from the germline V gene. Trimming shortened V by 0 bases and J by 4 bases, and 6 bases separated the two germline ends.

The V call is TRBV6-1, the J call TRBJ1-1; D might be TRBD1 (5 bases). This CDR3 region has 14 residues. V lost 4 bases, J lost 1 base, and 10 bases lay in between. CDR1 and CDR2 from the germline V gene are MNHNS and SASEGT. CDR3: CASSVPGGNTEAFF. For the CDR3, the DNA is TGTGCCAGCAGTGTCCCGGGGGGGAACACTGAAGCTTTCTTT.

This rearrangement joins TRBV7-2 to TRBJ1-2, with D possibly matching TRBD1 (6 bases). Germline V gene sequence: CDR1 SGHTA, CDR2 FQGNSA. The CDR3 length is 11 residues. V dropped 4 bases and J dropped 9 bases, with 9 bases sitting between them. The CDR3 DNA reads TGTGCCAGCAGCTCGGGGGCCAGCTACACCTTC. Its translation: CASSSGASYTF.

The table lists this clone with a few counts. The CDR3 here is CASSLAPTYEQYF. The CDR3 nucleotides are TGTGCCAGCAGCTTAGCGCCGACCTACGAGCAGTACTTC. V and J are TRBV11-2 and TRBJ2-7, with D hard to call. Germline V gene lookup returns CDR1 SGHAT and CDR2 FQNNGV. V was shortened by 1 base and J by 2 bases, with 6 bases between the two germline ends. The CDR3 has 13 amino acids.

CDR3 coding DNA: TGTGCCAGCAGTGAGGGATCCCTCCTCTACGAGCAGTACTTC. Its protein product is CASSEGSLLYEQYF. V and J are TRBV2 and TRBJ2-7; D is unresolved. The CDR3 runs 14 residues. Trimming cost V 3 bases and J 3 bases, with 12 bases left between them. Germline CDR1 SNHLY, CDR2 FYNNEI.

The V and J genes are TRBV5-1 and TRBJ1-2, with TRBD1 identical over 10 bases. The germline CDR1 and CDR2 sequences are SGHRS and YFSETQ. Trimming removed 4 bases from V and 4 bases from J; junction bases left unmatched: 7. The CDR3 is 15 residues long. The DNA for the CDR3 is TGCGCCAGCAGCACCGGGACAGGGGAAGGCTATGGCTACACCTTC. Translation gives CASSTGTGEGYGYTF.

The chain is built from TRBV2 and TRBJ1-6, with 7 positions matching TRBD1. The CDR3 runs 14 residues. Trimming cost V 5 bases and J 7 bases; bases outside gene matches: 5. Germline CDR1 SNHLY, CDR2 FYNNEI. In DNA, the CDR3 is TGTGCCAGCAGTCCACGACAGGGAAATTCACCCCTCCACTTT. Residues: CASSPRQGNSPLHF.

V usage is TRBV7-9 and J usage is TRBJ2-2; 10 nucleotides agree with TRBD2. Germline V gene data show CDR1 as SEHNR and CDR2 as FQNEAQ (reference sequence). This CDR3 is built from 15 residues. Losses at the gene ends were 10 bases for V and 0 bases for J; bases not matched to a gene: 5. The CDR3 DNA reads TGTGCCACGCGGACTAGCGGAGCGAACACCGGGGAGCTGTTTTTT. The encoded protein is CATRTSGANTGELFF.